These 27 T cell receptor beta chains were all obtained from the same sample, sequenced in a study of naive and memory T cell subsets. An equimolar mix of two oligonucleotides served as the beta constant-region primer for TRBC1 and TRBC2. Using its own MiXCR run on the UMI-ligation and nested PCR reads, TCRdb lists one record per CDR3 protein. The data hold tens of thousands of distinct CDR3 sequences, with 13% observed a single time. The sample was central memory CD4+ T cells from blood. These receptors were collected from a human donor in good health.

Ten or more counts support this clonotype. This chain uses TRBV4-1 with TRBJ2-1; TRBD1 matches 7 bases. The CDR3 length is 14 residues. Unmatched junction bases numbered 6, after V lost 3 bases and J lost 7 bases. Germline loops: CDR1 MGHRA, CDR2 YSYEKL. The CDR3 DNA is TGCGCCAGCAGCCAGCCGGGACAGAAGAATGAGCAGTTCTTC. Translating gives CASSQPGQKNEQFF.

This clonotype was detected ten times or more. DNA of the CDR3: TGTGCCAGCAGGTTAACTAGCGGGAACACAGATACGCAGTATTTT. Residues: CASRLTSGNTDTQYF. V and J are TRBV12-3 or TRBV12-4 and TRBJ2-3; 10 nucleotides line up with TRBD2. There are 15 residues in the CDR3. After removal of 6 bases from V and 2 bases from J, the junction contained 5 bases not matched to a gene.

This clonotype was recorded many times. The CDR3 protein is CSARGFQAWSGDEQYF. The CDR3 DNA follows: TGCAGTGCTAGGGGATTCCAAGCATGGTCGGGAGATGAGCAGTACTTC. The V call is TRBV20-1, the J call TRBJ2-7; D is perhaps TRBD2 (6 bases). Between the trimmed V and J ends, which lost 3 bases and 7 bases, there was a span of 25 bases. CDR3 length: 16 amino acids. Germline lookup yields CDR1 DFQATT and CDR2 SNEGSKA (reference sequence).

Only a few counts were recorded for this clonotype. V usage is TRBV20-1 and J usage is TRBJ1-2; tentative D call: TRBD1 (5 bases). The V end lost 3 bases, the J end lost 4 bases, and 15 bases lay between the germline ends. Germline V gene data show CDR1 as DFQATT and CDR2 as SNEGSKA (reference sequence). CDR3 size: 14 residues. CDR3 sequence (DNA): TGCAGTGCTAGTCTGGCAGGGCGTACCTATGGCTACACCTTC. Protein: CSASLAGRTYGYTF.

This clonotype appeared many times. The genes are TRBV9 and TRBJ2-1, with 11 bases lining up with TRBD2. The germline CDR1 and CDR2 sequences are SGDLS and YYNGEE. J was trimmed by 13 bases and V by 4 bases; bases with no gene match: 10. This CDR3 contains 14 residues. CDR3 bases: TGTGCCAGCAGCTTCCCGACTAGCGGGACACACCAGTTCTTC. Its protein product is CASSFPTSGTHQFF. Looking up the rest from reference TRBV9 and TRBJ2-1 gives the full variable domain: DSGVTQTPKHLITATGQRVTLRCSPRSGDLSVYWYQQSLDQGLQFLIQYYNGEERAKGNILERFSAQQFPDLHSELNLSSLELGDSALYFCASSFPTSGTHQFFGPGTRLTVL.

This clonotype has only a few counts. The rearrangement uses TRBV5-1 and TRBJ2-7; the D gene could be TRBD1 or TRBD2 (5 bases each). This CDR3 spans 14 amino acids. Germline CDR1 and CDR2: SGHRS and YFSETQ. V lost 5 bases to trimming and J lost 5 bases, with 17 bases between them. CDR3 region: CASSTGSGRDEQYF. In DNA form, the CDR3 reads TGCGCCAGCAGTACGGGGTCGGGACGGGACGAGCAGTACTTC.

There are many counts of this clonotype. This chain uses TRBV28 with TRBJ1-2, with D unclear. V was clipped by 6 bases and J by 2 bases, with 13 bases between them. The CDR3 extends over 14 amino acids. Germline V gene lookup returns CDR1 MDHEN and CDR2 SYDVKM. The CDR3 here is CASSSPGRNYGYTF. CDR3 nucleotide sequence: TGTGCCAGCAGCTCCCCCGGGAGGAACTATGGCTACACCTTC.

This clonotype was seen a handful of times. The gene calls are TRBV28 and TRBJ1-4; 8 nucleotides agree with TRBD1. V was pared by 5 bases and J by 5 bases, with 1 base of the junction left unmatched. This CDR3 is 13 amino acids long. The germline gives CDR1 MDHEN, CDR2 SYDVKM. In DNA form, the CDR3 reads TGTGCCAGCAGTCAGGGGGCGAATGAAAAACTGTTTTTT. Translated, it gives CASSQGANEKLFF. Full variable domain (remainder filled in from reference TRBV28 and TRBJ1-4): DVKVTQSSRYLVKRTGEKVFLECVQDMDHENMFWYRQDPGLGLRLIYFSYDVKMKEKGDIPEGYSVSREKKERFSLILESASTNQTSMYLCASSQGANEKLFFGSGTQLSVL.

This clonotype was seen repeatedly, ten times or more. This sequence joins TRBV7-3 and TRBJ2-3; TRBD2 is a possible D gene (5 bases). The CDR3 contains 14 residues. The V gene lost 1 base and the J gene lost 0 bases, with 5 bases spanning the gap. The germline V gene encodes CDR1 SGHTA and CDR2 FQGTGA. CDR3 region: CASSLRLSTDTQYF. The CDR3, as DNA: TGTGCCAGCAGCTTAAGACTAAGCACAGATACGCAGTATTTT.

DNA of the CDR3: TGTGCCATCAGTGAGGACCGGGACAACAATGAGCAGTTCTTC. Encoded protein: CAISEDRDNNEQFF. The gene calls are TRBV10-3 and TRBJ2-1, with TRBD1 as a possible D gene (6 bases). V was cut by 2 bases and J by 5 bases, with 10 bases left in between. The germline CDR1 and CDR2 sequences are ENHRY and SYGVKD. This CDR3 contains 14 residues.

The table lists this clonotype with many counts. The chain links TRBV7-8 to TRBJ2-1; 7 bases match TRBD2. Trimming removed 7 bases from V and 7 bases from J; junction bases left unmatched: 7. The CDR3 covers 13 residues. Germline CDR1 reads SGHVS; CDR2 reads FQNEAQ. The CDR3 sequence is CASKREIFNEQFF. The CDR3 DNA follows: TGTGCCAGCAAGCGGGAAATATTTAATGAGCAGTTCTTC. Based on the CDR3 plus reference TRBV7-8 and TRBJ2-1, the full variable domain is GAGVSQSPRYKVAKRGQDVALRCDPISGHVSLFWYQQALGQGPEFLTYFQNEAQLDKSGLPSDRFFAERPEGSVSTLKIQRTQQEDSAVYLCASKREIFNEQFFGPGTRLTVL.

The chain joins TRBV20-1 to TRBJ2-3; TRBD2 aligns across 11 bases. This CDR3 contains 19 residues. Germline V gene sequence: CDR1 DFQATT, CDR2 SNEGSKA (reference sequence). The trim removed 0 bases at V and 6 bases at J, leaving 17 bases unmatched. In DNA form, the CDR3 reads TGCAGTGCTAGAGATCTGACGGAAGCTAGCGGGAGGCCTTTCGATACGCAGTATTTT. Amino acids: CSARDLTEASGRPFDTQYF.

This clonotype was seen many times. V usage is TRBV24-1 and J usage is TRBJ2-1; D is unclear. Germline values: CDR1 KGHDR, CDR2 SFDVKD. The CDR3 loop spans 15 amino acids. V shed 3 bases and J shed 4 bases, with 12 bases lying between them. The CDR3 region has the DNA TGTGCCACCAGTGATCCCCTGGACGGGTACAATGAGCAGTTCTTC. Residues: CATSDPLDGYNEQFF.

The CDR3 sequence: CASSPETGVQYF. The CDR3, as DNA: TGTGCCAGCTCACCGGAGACAGGGGTTCAGTACTTC. This chain connects TRBV18 to TRBJ2-4, with 8 bases fitting TRBD1. Germline V CDR1 and CDR2: KGHSH, LQKENI. Trimming cost V 3 bases and J 11 bases; bases outside gene matches: 3. This CDR3 is built from 12 residues.

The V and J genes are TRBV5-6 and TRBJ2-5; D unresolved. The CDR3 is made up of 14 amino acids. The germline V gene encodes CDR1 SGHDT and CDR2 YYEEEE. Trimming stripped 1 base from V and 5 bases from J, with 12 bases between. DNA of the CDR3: TGTGCCAGCAGCTTGAGCACAGTCTCGGAGACCCAGTACTTC. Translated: CASSLSTVSETQYF.

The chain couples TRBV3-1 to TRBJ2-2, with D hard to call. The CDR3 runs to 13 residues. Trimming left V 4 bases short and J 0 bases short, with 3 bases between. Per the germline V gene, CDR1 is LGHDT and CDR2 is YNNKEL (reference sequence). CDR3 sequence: CASSRTNTGELFF. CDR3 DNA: TGTGCCAGCAGCCGGACGAACACCGGGGAGCTGTTTTTT.

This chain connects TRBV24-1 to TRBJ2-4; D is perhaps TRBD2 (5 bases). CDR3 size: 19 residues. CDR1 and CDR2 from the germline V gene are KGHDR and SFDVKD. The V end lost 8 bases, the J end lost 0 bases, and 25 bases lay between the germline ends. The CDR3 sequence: CATTLPVAPRSLAKNIQYF. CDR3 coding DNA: TGTGCCACCACTCTTCCGGTAGCGCCAAGATCCCTAGCCAAAAACATTCAGTACTTC.

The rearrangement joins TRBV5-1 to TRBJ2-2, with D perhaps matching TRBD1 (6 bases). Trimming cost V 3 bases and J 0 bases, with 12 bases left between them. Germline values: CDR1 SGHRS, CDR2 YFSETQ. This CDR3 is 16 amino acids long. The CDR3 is CASSYPQGANTGELFF. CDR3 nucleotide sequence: TGCGCCAGCAGCTACCCACAGGGTGCGAACACCGGGGAGCTGTTTTTT.

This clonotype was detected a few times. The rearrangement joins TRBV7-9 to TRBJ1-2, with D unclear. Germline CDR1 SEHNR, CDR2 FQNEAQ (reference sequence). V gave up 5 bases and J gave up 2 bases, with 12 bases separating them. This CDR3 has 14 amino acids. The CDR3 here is CASSADNANYGYTF. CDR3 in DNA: TGTGCCAGCAGCGCCGACAATGCGAACTATGGCTACACCTTC.

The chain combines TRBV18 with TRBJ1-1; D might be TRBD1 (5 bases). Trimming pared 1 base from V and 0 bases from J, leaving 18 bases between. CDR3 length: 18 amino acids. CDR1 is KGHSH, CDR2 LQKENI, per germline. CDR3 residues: CASSPLSGMRGLNTEAFF. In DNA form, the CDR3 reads TGTGCCAGCTCACCACTTTCGGGTATGAGGGGCCTGAACACTGAAGCTTTCTTT. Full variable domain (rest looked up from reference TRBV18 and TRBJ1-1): NAGVMQNPRHLVRRRGQEARLRCSPMKGHSHVYWYRQLPEEGLKFMVYLQKENIIDESGMPKERFSAEFPKEGPSILRIQQVVRGDSAAYFCASSPLSGMRGLNTEAFFGQGTRLTVV.

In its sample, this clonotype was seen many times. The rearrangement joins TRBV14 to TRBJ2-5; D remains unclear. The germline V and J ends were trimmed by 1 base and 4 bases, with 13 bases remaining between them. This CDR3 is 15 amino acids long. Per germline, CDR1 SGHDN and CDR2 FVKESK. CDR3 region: CASSQVFGLGETQYF. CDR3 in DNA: TGTGCCAGCAGCCAAGTCTTCGGGTTGGGAGAGACCCAGTACTTC.

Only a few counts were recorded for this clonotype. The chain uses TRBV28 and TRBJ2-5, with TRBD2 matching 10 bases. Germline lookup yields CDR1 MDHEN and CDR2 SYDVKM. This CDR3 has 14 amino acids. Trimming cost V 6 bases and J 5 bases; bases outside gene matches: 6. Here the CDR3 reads CASRKREGLETQYF. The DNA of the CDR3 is TGTGCCAGCAGGAAGCGGGAGGGCTTGGAGACCCAGTACTTC.

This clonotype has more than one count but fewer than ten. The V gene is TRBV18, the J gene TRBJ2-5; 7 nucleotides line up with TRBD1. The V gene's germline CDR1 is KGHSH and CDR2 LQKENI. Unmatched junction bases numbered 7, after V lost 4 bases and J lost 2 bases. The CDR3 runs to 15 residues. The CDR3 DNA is TGTGCCAGCTCACTCCGGGACAGAGGGCAAGAGACCCAGTACTTC. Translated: CASSLRDRGQETQYF.

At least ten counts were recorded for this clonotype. DNA of the CDR3: TGCGCCAGCAGCCGGCGGGGTGGCGATAAAGGCGATGAGCAGTTCTTC. It translates to CASSRRGGDKGDEQFF. The rearrangement joins TRBV5-1 to TRBJ2-1; perhaps TRBD2 as D (6 bases). This CDR3 spans 16 amino acids. V was shortened by 4 bases and J by 8 bases, with 22 bases between the two germline ends. Germline V gives CDR1 SGHRS, CDR2 YFSETQ.

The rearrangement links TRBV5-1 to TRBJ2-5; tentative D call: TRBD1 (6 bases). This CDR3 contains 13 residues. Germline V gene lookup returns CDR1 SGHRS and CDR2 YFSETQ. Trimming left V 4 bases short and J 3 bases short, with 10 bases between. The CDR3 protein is CASSARQEETQYF. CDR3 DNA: TGCGCCAGCAGCGCTCGACAGGAAGAGACCCAGTACTTC.

The CDR3 sequence is CASSLGPILGYTF. The DNA of the CDR3 is TGTGCCAGCAGCTTAGGTCCAATACTTGGCTACACCTTC. The chain combines TRBV7-4 with TRBJ1-2; D remains unclear. Per the germline V gene, CDR1 is SGHVT and CDR2 is SQSDAQ. This CDR3 region has 13 residues. Trimming cost V 1 base and J 7 bases, with 10 bases left between them.

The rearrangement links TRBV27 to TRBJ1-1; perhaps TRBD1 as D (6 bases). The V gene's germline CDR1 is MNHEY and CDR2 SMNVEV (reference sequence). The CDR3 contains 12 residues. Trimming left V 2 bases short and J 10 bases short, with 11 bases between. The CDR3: CASSLNGGSAFF. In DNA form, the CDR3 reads TGTGCCAGCAGTTTAAACGGGGGCTCAGCTTTCTTT.